The clone carrying this TCR beta chain was counted between two and nine times. The length of the CDR3 is 16 residues. The germline V gene encodes CDR1 GTSNPN and CDR2 SVGIG (reference sequence). Trimming left V 0 bases short and J 4 bases short, with 15 bases between. Repertoires were generated with immunoSEQ multiplex PCR, while TCRdb's copy carries only in-frame clones and drops some. The sample lists about 94,000 clones; more than 70% were seen once. These data belong to a study of blood T cell repertoires in COVID-19. Specimen: peripheral blood. The chain joins TRBV30 to TRBJ1-4; D possibly corresponds to TRBD1 (6 bases). The receptor was derived from an older woman in a cohort sampled during active or convalescent COVID-19. The CDR3 reads CAWSVFGGQLNEKLFF. DNA of the CDR3: TGTGCCTGGAGTGTATTCGGCGGACAGCTTAATGAAAAACTGTTTTTT.